A selection of T cell receptor beta chains follows, all from one sample in a study of blood T cell repertoires in COVID-19. The table came from immunoSEQ multiplex PCR; TCRdb's copy has only in-frame clones and leaves some out. The sample includes 27,000 or so clones, 82% seen only once; the top ten take about 1.8%. What was sequenced was peripheral blood. These receptors all stem from an elderly man with active or convalescent COVID-19. CDR3s include the opening cysteine and the closing phenylalanine or tryptophan.

j_call,v_call,cdr3_aa
TRBJ1-4,TRBV7-9,CASSSPGQGDEKLFF
TRBJ2-5,TRBV25-1,CASSEAGGLSLRETQYF
TRBJ2-5,TRBV27,CASSLSPRGQETQYF
TRBJ1-4,TRBV12-3/TRBV12-4,CASSKTENEKLFF
TRBJ2-1,TRBV7-2,CASTLSGRNEQFF
TRBJ1-1,TRBV18,CASSPIGLRDTEAFF
TRBJ2-5,TRBV2,CASSEARLAETQYF
TRBJ2-3,TRBV5-1,CASTWTSGGGTDTQYF
TRBJ2-1,TRBV28,CASTTGGVGSSYNEQFF
TRBJ2-1,TRBV11-3,CASSQLAGVSNEQFF
TRBJ1-3,TRBV5-8,CASSLGWASGNTIYF
TRBJ2-5,TRBV14,CASSPPGLFETQYF
TRBJ2-3,TRBV28,CASSTPGLAGGKGF
TRBJ1-2,TRBV5-1,CASSLVPELDYTF
TRBJ1-6,TRBV7-2,CASSLAGTGTSPLHF
TRBJ1-1,TRBV19,CASRGARGAEAFF
TRBJ2-1,TRBV6-5,CATRTSQSSYNEQFF
TRBJ1-1,TRBV3-1/TRBV3-2,CASSQIQGRGAFF
TRBJ2-7,TRBV29-1,CSVTDRGLRNEQYF
TRBJ2-1,TRBV5-1,CASSLGLRDSSYNEQFF
TRBJ2-2,TRBV29-1,CSVVGQLNTGELFF
TRBJ1-2,TRBV6-5,CASSKDRGNYGYTF
TRBJ2-4,TRBV6-2/TRBV6-3,CASSHSLLSKNIQYF
TRBJ1-2,TRBV2,CASARDRFLGYTF
TRBJ2-7,TRBV21-1,CASSNPRTGGKYEQYF
TRBJ2-7,TRBV6-2/TRBV6-3,CASSTIRDIFYEQYF
TRBJ1-2,TRBV5-6,CASSQRTAYGYTF
TRBJ1-1,TRBV6-4,CASKPEDSMNTEAFF
TRBJ1-5,TRBV12-3/TRBV12-4,CASSSEGNQPQHF
TRBJ2-3,TRBV5-1,CASSLTGTSGSGDTQYF
TRBJ1-3,TRBV5-6,CASSSGLGNTIYF
TRBJ2-1,TRBV6-2/TRBV6-3,CASSSETVYNEQFF
TRBJ2-7,TRBV7-9,CASSPWTPTYEQYF
TRBJ1-2,TRBV5-8,CASSYPEYGYTF
TRBJ2-3,TRBV10-1,CASSPGTSTDTQYF
TRBJ2-1,TRBV5-6,CASGSRLAGGNEQFF
TRBJ1-6,TRBV14,CASSLSTGVNSPLHF
TRBJ2-1,TRBV7-9,CASSLRPRRESGNEQFF
TRBJ1-2,TRBV11-2,CASSSDRGGYTF
TRBJ1-4,TRBV4-2,CASSQGPQGLNEKLFF
TRBJ2-7,TRBV20-1,CSASVRFQDRGSEQYF
TRBJ2-3,TRBV4-1,CASSQLPGQGAATQYF
TRBJ1-5,TRBV5-6,CASSLGLSQPQHF
TRBJ1-2,TRBV6-5,CASSGGAFGYTF
TRBJ1-5,TRBV5-1,CASTQRDRGLGNQPQHF
TRBJ2-3,TRBV21-1,CASSKDGAGGRDTQYF
TRBJ1-2,TRBV19,CATSTIQGAWNYGYTF
TRBJ2-2,TRBV6-5,CASREYYTGELFF